These 10 T cell receptor beta chains were all obtained from the same sample, sequenced in a study of OX40 agonist ivuxolimab in advanced cancers. Profiling relied on immunoSEQ multiplex PCR, and the TCRdb table lists in-frame clones only, not all of them. The sample has 34,000 or so clones, 80% to 90% seen once; the top ten hold roughly a third. The sequencing here drew on CD4+ or CD8+ T cells sorted from blood, taken in a trial of the OX40 agonist ivuxolimab. The receptors originated from an adult with an advanced solid tumor such as melanoma, head and neck, liver or kidney cancer.

In its sample, this clone was seen once. In DNA, the CDR3 is TGTGCCAGCAGCTGGCGGGGGGGCGACACAGATACGCAGTATTTT. Translation: CASSWRGGDTDTQYF. The rearrangement links TRBV11-2 to TRBJ2-3; 9 bases line up with TRBD2. CDR1 and CDR2 from the germline V gene are SGHAT and FQNNGV. The CDR3 has 15 amino acids. V trimming: 4 bases; J trimming: 2 bases; junction bases outside the gene matches: 4.

The chain uses TRBV19 and TRBJ1-1, with D uncertain. The length of the CDR3 is 14 residues. Trimming left V 3 bases short and J 0 bases short, with 8 bases between. Germline V gives CDR1 LNHDA, CDR2 SQIVND (reference sequence). The CDR3 here is CASSMGQMNTEAFF. CDR3 nucleotide sequence: TGTGCCAGTAGTATGGGTCAGATGAACACTGAAGCTTTCTTT. Drawing the rest from reference TRBV19 and TRBJ1-1, the complete variable domain is DGGITQSPKYLFRKEGQNVTLSCEQNLNHDAMYWYRQDPGQGLRLIYYSQIVNDFQKGDIAEGYSVSREKKESFPLTVTSAQKNPTAFYLCASSMGQMNTEAFFGQGTRLTVV.

The chain couples TRBV6-5 to TRBJ2-7; perhaps TRBD1 as D (6 bases). Germline CDR1 and CDR2: MNHEY and SVGAGI. Trimming cost V 5 bases and J 2 bases, with 7 bases left between them. The CDR3 is 12 residues long. CDR3 residues: CASSGQTYEQYF. Written as DNA, the CDR3 is TGTGCCAGCAGTGGACAGACCTACGAGCAGTACTTC.

This clone was counted between two and nine times. The genes are TRBV10-2 and TRBJ1-2; TRBD1 might be the D (5 bases). The CDR3 loop spans 15 amino acids. Germline-derived CDR1 and CDR2 are WSHSY and SAAADI. With 1 base removed from V and 11 bases from J, the gap between germline ends came to 20 bases. The CDR3 DNA follows: TGCGCCAGCAGTGAGTTTCAGGGTACCCTATGGTGGTACACCTTC. It codes for CASSEFQGTLWWYTF.

Worth noting for this clone: Germline is not matched at one junction end, which may reflect a read error. Other DNA sequences from this sample encode an identical CDR3 as well. J is TRBJ1-5 and V is TRBV27; D is uncertain. From germline, CDR1 is MNHEY and CDR2 SMNVEV (reference sequence). This CDR3 has 14 amino acids. The CDR3 loop reads CASSSLKSNQPQHF. DNA of the CDR3: TGTGCCAGTAGTTCCCTTAAATCGAATCAGCCCCAGCATTTT.

The chain combines TRBV9 with TRBJ1-5; 7 nucleotides align to TRBD1. After removal of 4 bases from V and 1 base from J, the junction contained 2 bases not matched to a gene. The germline V gene has CDR1 SGDLS and CDR2 YYNGEE. This CDR3 comprises 14 residues. CDR3: CASSPTGSNQPQHF. In DNA form, the CDR3 reads TGTGCCAGCAGCCCGACAGGGAGCAATCAGCCCCAGCATTTT.

V is TRBV10-3 and J is TRBJ2-7; 8 positions agree with TRBD1. The V gene end was trimmed by 2 bases and the J gene end by 1 base; junction bases not matched to a gene: 10. The germline CDR1 and CDR2 sequences are ENHRY and SYGVKD. The CDR3 is 17 amino acids. Written as DNA, the CDR3 is TGTGCCATCAGTGAGCAGGGGGCTAGTCCCTATTCCTACGAGCAGTACTTC. It yields the protein CAISEQGASPYSYEQYF.

This clone was seen once. This chain uses TRBV7-9 with TRBJ1-1, with TRBD1 identical over 7 bases. Looked up from germline, CDR1 is SEHNR and CDR2 is FQNEAQ (reference sequence). The V and J ends lost 11 bases and 4 bases, in that order; junction bases with no gene match: 10. The CDR3 is made up of 13 amino acids. The chain's CDR3 is CAGGGQGVTEAFF. CDR3 nucleotide sequence: TGTGCCGGAGGAGGGCAGGGGGTCACTGAAGCTTTCTTT.

Notes on this clone: At one end, the junction sequence differs from germline, possibly due to a read error. The DNA for the CDR3 is TGTGCTAGCAGCTTATGCGGACAGCTTCTCTTGAACACTGAAGCTTTCTTT. This sequence encodes CASSLCGQLLLNTEAFF. The genes are TRBV7-7 and TRBJ1-1; possibly TRBD1 for D (6 bases). Germline loops: CDR1 SSHAT, CDR2 FNYEAQ (reference sequence). This CDR3 has 17 residues.

V is TRBV6-1 and J is TRBJ2-1; TRBD1 matches at 11 bases. The CDR3 length is 14 residues. The ends lost 4 bases at V and 7 bases at J; junction bases unmatched: 3. The germline V gene has CDR1 MNHNS and CDR2 SASEGT. In nucleotides, the CDR3 is TGTGCCAGCAGTGGGACAGGGGGCCAGAATGAGCAGTTCTTC. It codes for CASSGTGGQNEQFF.